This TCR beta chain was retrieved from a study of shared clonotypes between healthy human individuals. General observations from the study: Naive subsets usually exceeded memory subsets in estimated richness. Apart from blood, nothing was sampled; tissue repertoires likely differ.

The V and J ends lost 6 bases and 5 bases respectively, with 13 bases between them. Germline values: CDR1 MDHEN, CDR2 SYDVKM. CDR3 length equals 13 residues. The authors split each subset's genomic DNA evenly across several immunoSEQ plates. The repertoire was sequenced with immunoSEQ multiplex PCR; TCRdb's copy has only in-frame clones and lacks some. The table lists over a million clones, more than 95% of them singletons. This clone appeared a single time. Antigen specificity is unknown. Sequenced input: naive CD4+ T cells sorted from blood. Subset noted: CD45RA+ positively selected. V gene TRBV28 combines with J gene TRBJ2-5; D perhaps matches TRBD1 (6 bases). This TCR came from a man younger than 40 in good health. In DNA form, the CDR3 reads TGTGCCAGCAGCCGAGGGGGTTTGGAGACCCAGTACTTC. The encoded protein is CASSRGGLETQYF.